This TCR beta chain was sequenced in a study of blood T cell repertoires in COVID-19 (dated by TCRdb to 2020 to 2021). In the study overall: Samples from collaborators originated in the United States, Italy and Spain and spanned both the acute and convalescent phases of COVID-19. The prospective study material was composed of cDNA or gDNA derived from T cells, B-cell-depleted T cells, or PBMCs. Deeply sampled blood TCRbeta repertoires from subjects exposed to, actively infected with, or recovered from COVID-19 were included in the dataset. A freely available public database, intended as a resource for researchers studying the immune response to SARS-CoV-2, is where the repertoires were released. The samples were drawn from the first 160 participants of the ongoing ImmuneRACE study and from under 1,500 subjects provided by 6 global collaborators. Sample metadata almost always included a de-identified subject ID, COVID-19 status, age in years and sex. HLA class I and class II types, where available, came from metadata supplied by the sample provider rather than from assay-based typing. What the research found in general, with its limitations: Clinical and demographic metadata were provided uncurated, with the amount varying by source and participant.

The CDR3 runs 12 amino acids, cysteine and phenylalanine included. Only the CDR3 DNA is retained, 36 bases long and in frame from the first base. V loses 5 bases of germline sequence and J loses 3 bases, and the interval between the two ends is 7 bases. According to the germline V gene, CDR1 reads SGHNT and CDR2 reads YENEEA. TCRbeta CDR3 regions were amplified from genomic DNA using the immunoSEQ Assay, a bias-controlled multiplex PCR. Processing in the source paper ran as follows. Within the assay, amplification of reference gene primers was used to estimate how many nucleated cells each sample contained. To quantify the absolute abundance of each unique TCRbeta CDR3 rearrangement, sequence reads were collapsed and filtered. Productive Simpson clonality was computed per sample as the square root of Simpson's diversity index over productive rearrangements. TCRdb re-hosts the immuneACCESS table, in-frame sequences only. Its copies lack some clones; in the studies checked, an unresolved V gene accounts for under half of them, and the cause for the rest is not known. From that table come the V and J calls and clone size; the DNA was used to work out D and trimming. This sample has under 450,000 clones in its table, and 80% to 90% of those were observed once. About 1.5% of the sample comes from the top ten.

For this clone: The antigen it binds to is not known. Base qualities were left out, and no much larger clone turns up one base away.

Enrolling through a virtual design, the prospective study's participants ranged in age from about 18 to 89 years and lived across about two dozen United States geographic areas. To assign participants to cohorts, the prospective study relied on clinical history that participants themselves reported in a screening survey and a study questionnaire. For ImmuneRACE Cohort 3, a participant was defined as recovered based on two consecutive negative NP/OP PCR tests, clearance by a healthcare professional, or resolution of symptoms. Mobile phlebotomists in the prospective study collected whole blood, serum and a nasopharyngeal or oropharyngeal swab from every participant. Participants in the prospective study had the option to provide additional blood draws and questionnaires over an approximately 2-month period. Before DNA extraction, prospective study blood samples were shipped either frozen or at room temperature.

Recombination connected TRBV11-3 to TRBJ2-5; a confident D gene designation cannot be given. The clonotype was recovered from a man aged 25-40 years who had recovered from COVID-19. The sequenced sample consisted of PBMCs or T cells enriched from blood (not recorded which). The DNA sequence is as follows: TGTGCCAGCAGCGTGGCGGAAGAGACCCAGTACTTC. Its translation reads: CASSVAEETQYF.